The 5 T cell receptor beta chains below all came from one sample that was sequenced in a study of CD8+ T cells in alopecia areata. Following RNA extraction, reverse transcription yielded cDNA that acted as the sequencing template. Profiling relied on immunoSEQ multiplex PCR, and the TCRdb table lists in-frame clones only, not all of them. Seen here are around 160,000 clones, 60% to 75% observed once, and the top ten hold approximately 15%. The treatment denotes: oral pan-JAK inhibitor, 5-10 mg twice daily. Sample: CD4+ T cells sorted from blood, taken at week 24, from a patient treated with tofacitinib. These receptors were taken from a human donor with alopecia areata.

The chain is built from TRBV4-2 and TRBJ2-3, with TRBD2 identical over 9 bases. The CDR3 extends over 16 amino acids. CDR1 is LGHNA and CDR2 is YNFKEQ in the germline V gene. V gave up 1 base and J gave up 2 bases; unmatched junction bases: 4. The CDR3 DNA reads TGTGCCAGCAGCCAAGCTCGCGGGGGGGCCACAGATACGCAGTATTTT. Residues: CASSQARGGATDTQYF.

This chain joins TRBV4-1 and TRBJ2-5; D unresolved. The ends were cut back, 1 base at V and 4 bases at J, with 7 bases in the middle. In germline, CDR1 is MGHRA, CDR2 YSYEKL. The length of the CDR3 is 13 residues. The CDR3: CASSQGDSETQYF. Written as DNA, the CDR3 is TGCGCCAGCAGCCAAGGAGACTCAGAGACCCAGTACTTC.

V is TRBV10-2 and J is TRBJ1-5, with D perhaps matching TRBD1 (6 bases). The CDR3 runs to 17 residues. CDR1 WSHSY and CDR2 SAAADI come from the germline V gene. Trimming shortened V by 6 bases and J by 5 bases, and 23 bases separated the two germline ends. The CDR3 DNA sequence: TGCGCCAGCAGCCTTGGACGGACAGAAACCCCGGATCAGCCCCAGCATTTT. Residues: CASSLGRTETPDQPQHF.

The CDR3 DNA reads as TGTGCCAGCAGCGCTGACTACTATGGCTACACCTTC. Residues: CASSADYYGYTF. This rearrangement joins TRBV9 to TRBJ1-2; the D is unclear. The V gene's germline CDR1 is SGDLS and CDR2 YYNGEE. V was shortened by 3 bases and J by 3 bases, with 6 bases between the two germline ends. The CDR3 runs to 12 residues.

The V and J genes are TRBV29-1 and TRBJ1-2; D call uncertain. V lost 4 bases and J 0 bases, leaving 6 bases between the germline ends. The CDR3 runs 12 residues. From germline, CDR1 is SQVTM and CDR2 ANQGSEA. The CDR3 bases are TGCAGCGTTGTCGTTGCTAACTATGGCTACACCTTC. Translation gives CSVVVANYGYTF.